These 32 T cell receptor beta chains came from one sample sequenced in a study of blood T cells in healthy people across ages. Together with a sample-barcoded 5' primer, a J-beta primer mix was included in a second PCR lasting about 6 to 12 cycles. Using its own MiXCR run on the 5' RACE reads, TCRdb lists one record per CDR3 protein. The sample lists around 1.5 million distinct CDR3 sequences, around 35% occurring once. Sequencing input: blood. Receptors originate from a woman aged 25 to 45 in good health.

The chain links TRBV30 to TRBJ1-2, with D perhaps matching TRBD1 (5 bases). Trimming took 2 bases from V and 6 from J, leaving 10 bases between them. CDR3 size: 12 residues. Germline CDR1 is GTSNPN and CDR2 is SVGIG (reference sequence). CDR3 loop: CAWSWGGNGYTF. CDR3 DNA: TGTGCCTGGAGTTGGGGCGGGAATGGCTACACCTTC.

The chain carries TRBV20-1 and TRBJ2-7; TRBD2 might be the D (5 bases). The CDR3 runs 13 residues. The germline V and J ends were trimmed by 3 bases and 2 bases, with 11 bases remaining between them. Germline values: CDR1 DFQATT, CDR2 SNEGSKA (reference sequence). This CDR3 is CSASPGTPYEQYF. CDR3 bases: TGCAGTGCTAGTCCGGGAACCCCCTACGAGCAGTACTTC.

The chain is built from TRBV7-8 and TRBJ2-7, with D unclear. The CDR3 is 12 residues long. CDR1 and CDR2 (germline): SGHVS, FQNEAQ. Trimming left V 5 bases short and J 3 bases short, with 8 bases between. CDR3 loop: CASSANYYEQYF. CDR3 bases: TGTGCCAGCAGCGCGAACTACTACGAGCAGTACTTC.

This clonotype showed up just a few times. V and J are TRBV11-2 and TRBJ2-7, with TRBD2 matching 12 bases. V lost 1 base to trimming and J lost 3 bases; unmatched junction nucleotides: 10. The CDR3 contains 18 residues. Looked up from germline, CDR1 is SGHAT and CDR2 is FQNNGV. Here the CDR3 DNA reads TGTGCCAGCAGCTTAGGGACGCCACGACTAGCGGGAGTCTACGAGCAGTACTTC. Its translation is CASSLGTPRLAGVYEQYF. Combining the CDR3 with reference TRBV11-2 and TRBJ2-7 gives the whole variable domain EAGVAQSPRYKIIEKRQSVAFWCNPISGHATLYWYQQILGQGPKLLIQFQNNGVVDDSQLPKDRFSAERLKGVDSTLKIQPAKLEDSAVYLCASSLGTPRLAGVYEQYFGPGTRLTVT.

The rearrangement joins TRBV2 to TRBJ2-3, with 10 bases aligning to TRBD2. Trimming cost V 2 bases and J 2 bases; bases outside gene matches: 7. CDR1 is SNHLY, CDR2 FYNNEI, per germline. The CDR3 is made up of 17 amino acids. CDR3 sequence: CASSETVAGGPTDTQYF. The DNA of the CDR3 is TGTGCCAGCAGTGAAACGGTAGCGGGAGGACCCACAGATACGCAGTATTTT.

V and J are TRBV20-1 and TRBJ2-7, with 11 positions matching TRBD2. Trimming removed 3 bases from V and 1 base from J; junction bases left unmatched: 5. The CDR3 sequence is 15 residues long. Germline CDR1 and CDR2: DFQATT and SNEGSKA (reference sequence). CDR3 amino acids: CSASTSGRVSYEQYF. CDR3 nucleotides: TGCAGTGCTAGCACTAGCGGGAGAGTATCCTACGAGCAGTACTTC.

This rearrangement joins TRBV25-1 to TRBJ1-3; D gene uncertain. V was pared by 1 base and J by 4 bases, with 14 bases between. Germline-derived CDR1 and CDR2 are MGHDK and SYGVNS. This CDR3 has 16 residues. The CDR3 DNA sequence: TGTGCCAGCAGTGAATCTCTGGGGAAATGGGGAAACACCATATATTTT. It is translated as CASSESLGKWGNTIYF. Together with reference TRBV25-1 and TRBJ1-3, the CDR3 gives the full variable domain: EADIYQTPRYLVIGTGKKITLECSQTMGHDKMYWYQQDPGMELHLIHYSYGVNSTEKGDLSSESTVSRIRTEHFPLTLESARPSHTSQYLCASSESLGKWGNTIYFGEGSWLTVV.

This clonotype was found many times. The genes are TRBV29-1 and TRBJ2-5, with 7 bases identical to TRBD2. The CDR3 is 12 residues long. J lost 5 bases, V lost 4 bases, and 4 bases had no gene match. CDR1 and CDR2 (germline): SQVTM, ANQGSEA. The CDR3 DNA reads TGCAGCGTTGTACTAGCGCCCGAGACCCAGTACTTC. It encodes CSVVLAPETQYF.

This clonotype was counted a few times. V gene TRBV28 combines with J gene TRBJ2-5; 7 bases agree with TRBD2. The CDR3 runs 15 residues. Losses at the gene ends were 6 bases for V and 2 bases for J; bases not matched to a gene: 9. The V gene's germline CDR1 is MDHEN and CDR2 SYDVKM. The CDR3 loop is CASSRRDYYQETQYF. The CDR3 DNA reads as TGTGCCAGCAGCAGGCGGGACTACTATCAAGAGACCCAGTACTTC. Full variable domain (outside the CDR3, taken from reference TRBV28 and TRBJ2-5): DVKVTQSSRYLVKRTGEKVFLECVQDMDHENMFWYRQDPGLGLRLIYFSYDVKMKEKGDIPEGYSVSREKKERFSLILESASTNQTSMYLCASSRRDYYQETQYFGPGTRLLVL.

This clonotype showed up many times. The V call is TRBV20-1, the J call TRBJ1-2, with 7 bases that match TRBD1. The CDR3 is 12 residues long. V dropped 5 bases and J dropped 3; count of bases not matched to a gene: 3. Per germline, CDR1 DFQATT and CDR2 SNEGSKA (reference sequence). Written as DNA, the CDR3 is TGCAGTGCTGGGACAGACTACTATGGCTACACCTTC. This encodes CSAGTDYYGYTF.

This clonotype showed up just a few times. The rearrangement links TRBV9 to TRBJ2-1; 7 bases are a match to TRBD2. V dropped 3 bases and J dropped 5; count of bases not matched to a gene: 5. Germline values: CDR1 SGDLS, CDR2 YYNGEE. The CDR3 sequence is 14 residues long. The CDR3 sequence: CASSAGLEDNEQFF. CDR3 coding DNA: TGTGCCAGCAGCGCAGGACTAGAGGACAATGAGCAGTTCTTC. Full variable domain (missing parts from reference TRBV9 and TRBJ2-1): DSGVTQTPKHLITATGQRVTLRCSPRSGDLSVYWYQQSLDQGLQFLIQYYNGEERAKGNILERFSAQQFPDLHSELNLSSLELGDSALYFCASSAGLEDNEQFFGPGTRLTVL.

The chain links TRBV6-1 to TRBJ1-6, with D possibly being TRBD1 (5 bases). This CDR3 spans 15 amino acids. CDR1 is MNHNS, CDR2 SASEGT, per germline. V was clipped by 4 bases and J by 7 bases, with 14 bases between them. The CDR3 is CASSGGRERNSPLHF. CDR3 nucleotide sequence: TGTGCCAGCAGTGGGGGCAGGGAAAGGAATTCACCCCTCCACTTT.

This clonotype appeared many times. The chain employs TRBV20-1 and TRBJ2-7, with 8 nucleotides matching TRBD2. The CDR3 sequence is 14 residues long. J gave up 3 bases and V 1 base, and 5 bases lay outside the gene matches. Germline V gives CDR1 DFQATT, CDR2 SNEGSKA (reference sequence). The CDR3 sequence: CSARGSGKLYEQYF. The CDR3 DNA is TGCAGTGCTAGAGGTAGCGGGAAGCTCTACGAGCAGTACTTC.

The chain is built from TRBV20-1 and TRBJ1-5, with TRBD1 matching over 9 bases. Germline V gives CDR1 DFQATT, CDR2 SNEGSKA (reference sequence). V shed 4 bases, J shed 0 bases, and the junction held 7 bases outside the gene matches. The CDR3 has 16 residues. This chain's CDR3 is CSAKGRTGDSNQPQHF. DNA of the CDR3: TGCAGTGCTAAGGGGAGGACAGGGGATAGCAATCAGCCCCAGCATTTT.

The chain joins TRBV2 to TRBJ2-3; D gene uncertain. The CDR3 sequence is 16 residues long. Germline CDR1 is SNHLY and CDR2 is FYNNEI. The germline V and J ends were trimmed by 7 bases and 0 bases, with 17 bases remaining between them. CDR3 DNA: TGTGCCAGCACGGCCAGGCGAGCTTCTAGCACAGATACGCAGTATTTT. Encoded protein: CASTARRASSTDTQYF.

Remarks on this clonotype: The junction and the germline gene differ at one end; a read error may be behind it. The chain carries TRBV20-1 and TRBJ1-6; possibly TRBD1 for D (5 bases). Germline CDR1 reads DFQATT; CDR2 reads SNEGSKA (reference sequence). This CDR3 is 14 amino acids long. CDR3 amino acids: CSARGGTDNSPLHF. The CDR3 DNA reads TGCAGTGCGAGAGGCGGGACGGACAATTCACCCCTCCACTTT.

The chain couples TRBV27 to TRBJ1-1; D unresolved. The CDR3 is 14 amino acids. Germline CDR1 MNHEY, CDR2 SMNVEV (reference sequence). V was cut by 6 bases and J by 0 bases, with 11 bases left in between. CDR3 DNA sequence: TGTGCCAGCAGGTTCAACGGAATGAACACTGAAGCTTTCTTT. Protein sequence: CASRFNGMNTEAFF.

The CDR3 coding sequence is TGTGCCAGCAGGCAACAATCTTACAGGACAGGGAGGATACGAAGGAGCAATCAGCCCCAGCATTTT. This translates into CASRQQSYRTGRIRRSNQPQHF. This rearrangement joins TRBV3-1 to TRBJ1-5; TRBD1 matches at 8 bases. The V gene end was trimmed by 6 bases and the J gene end by 1 base; junction bases not matched to a gene: 26. CDR1 and CDR2 from the germline V gene are LGHDT and YNNKEL (reference sequence). The CDR3 consists of 22 residues.

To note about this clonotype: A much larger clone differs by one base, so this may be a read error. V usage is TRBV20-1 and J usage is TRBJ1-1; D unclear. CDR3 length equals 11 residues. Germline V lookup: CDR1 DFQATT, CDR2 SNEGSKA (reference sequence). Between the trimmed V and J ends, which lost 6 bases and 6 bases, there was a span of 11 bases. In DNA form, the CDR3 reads TGCAGTGCCCCCTTTGTGGCTGAAGCTTTCTTT. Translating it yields CSAPFVAEAFF.

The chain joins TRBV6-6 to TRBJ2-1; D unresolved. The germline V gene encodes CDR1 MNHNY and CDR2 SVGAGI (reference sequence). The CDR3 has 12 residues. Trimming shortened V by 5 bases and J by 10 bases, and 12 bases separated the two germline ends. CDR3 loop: CASSNKGSEQFF. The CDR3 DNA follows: TGTGCCAGCAGTAATAAGGGCTCAGAGCAGTTCTTC.

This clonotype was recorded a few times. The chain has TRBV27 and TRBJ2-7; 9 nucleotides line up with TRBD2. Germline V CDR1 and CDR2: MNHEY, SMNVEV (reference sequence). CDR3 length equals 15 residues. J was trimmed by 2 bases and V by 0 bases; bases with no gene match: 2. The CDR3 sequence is CASSLSASGAYEQYF. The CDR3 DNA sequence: TGTGCCAGCAGTTTATCGGCTAGCGGGGCCTACGAGCAGTACTTC.

The CDR3 sequence: CASKSGQGSGYTF. The DNA of the CDR3 is TGTGCCAGCAAGAGCGGACAGGGATCTGGCTACACCTTC. The chain recombines TRBV6-1 with TRBJ1-2; 8 nucleotides line up with TRBD1. This CDR3 is built from 13 residues. Germline V gene data show CDR1 as MNHNS and CDR2 as SASEGT. The V gene end was trimmed by 7 bases and the J gene end by 7 bases; junction bases not matched to a gene: 8.

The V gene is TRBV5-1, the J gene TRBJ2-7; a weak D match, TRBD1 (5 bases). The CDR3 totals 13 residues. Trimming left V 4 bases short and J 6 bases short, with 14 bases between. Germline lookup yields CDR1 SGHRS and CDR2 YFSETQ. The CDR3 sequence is CASSGARLTEQYF. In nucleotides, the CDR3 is TGCGCCAGCAGCGGGGCTAGATTGACCGAGCAGTACTTC.

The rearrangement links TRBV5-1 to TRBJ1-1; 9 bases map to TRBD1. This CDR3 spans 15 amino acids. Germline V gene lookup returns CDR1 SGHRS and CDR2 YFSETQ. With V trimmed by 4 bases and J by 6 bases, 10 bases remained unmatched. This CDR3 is CASSVQQGARAEAFF. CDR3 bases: TGCGCCAGCAGCGTACAACAGGGGGCGCGCGCTGAAGCTTTCTTT.

The CDR3 nucleotides read TGTGCCAGCAGAACCACAGTCCTCGGCTCCTACGAGCAGTACTTC. Translating gives CASRTTVLGSYEQYF. The chain couples TRBV6-2 or TRBV6-3 to TRBJ2-7; the D is unclear. The CDR3 consists of 15 residues. Trimming stripped 6 bases from V and 0 bases from J, with 15 bases between. Germline V gene sequence: CDR1 MNHEY, CDR2 SVGEGT.

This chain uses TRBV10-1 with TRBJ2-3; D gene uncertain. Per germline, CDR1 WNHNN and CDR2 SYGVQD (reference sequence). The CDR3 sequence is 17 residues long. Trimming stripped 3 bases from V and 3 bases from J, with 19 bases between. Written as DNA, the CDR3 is TGCGCCAGCAGTGACCCCATAAGGGCCGAAAGGACAGATACGCAGTATTTT. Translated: CASSDPIRAERTDTQYF.

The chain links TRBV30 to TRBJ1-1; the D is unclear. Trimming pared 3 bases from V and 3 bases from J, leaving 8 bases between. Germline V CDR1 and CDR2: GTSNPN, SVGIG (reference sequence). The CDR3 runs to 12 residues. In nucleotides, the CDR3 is TGTGCCTGGAGAAAGGGCCACACTGAAGCTTTCTTT. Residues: CAWRKGHTEAFF. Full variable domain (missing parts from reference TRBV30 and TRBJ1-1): SQTIHQWPATLVQPVGSPLSLECTVEGTSNPNLYWYRQAAGRGLQLLFYSVGIGQISSEVPQNLSASRPQDRQFILSSKKLLLSDSGFYLCAWRKGHTEAFFGQGTRLTVV.

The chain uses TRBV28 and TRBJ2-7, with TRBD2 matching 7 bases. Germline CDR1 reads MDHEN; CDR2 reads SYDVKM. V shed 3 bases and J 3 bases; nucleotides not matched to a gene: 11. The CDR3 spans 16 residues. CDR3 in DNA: TGTGCCAGCAGTTTCGGGTTCGGGGGGTCAGGCTACGAGCAGTACTTC. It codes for CASSFGFGGSGYEQYF.

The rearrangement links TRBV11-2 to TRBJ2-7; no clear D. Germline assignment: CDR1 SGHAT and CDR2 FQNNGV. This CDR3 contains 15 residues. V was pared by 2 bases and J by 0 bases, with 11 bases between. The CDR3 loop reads CASSLNGQPSYEQYF. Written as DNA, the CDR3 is TGTGCCAGCAGCTTAAACGGTCAGCCCTCCTACGAGCAGTACTTC.

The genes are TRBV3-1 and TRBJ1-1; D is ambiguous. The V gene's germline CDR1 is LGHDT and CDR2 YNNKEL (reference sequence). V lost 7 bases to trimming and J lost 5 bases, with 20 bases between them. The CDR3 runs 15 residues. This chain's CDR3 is CASNHMITGSTEAFF. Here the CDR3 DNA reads TGTGCCAGCAACCATATGATAACCGGGAGTACTGAAGCTTTCTTT.

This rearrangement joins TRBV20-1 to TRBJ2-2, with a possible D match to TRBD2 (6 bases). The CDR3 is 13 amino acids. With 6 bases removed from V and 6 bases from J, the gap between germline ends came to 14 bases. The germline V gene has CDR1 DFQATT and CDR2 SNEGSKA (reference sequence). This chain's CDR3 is CSATTSLAGELFF. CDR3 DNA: TGCAGTGCGACCACTAGCCTGGCCGGGGAGCTGTTTTTT.

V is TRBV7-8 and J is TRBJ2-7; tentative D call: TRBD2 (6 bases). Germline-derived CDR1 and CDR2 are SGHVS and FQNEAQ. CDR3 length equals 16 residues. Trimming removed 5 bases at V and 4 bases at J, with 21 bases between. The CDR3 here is CASSPPLSGRTYEQYF. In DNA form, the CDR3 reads TGTGCCAGCAGCCCTCCTCTAAGCGGGCGGACGTACGAGCAGTACTTC.